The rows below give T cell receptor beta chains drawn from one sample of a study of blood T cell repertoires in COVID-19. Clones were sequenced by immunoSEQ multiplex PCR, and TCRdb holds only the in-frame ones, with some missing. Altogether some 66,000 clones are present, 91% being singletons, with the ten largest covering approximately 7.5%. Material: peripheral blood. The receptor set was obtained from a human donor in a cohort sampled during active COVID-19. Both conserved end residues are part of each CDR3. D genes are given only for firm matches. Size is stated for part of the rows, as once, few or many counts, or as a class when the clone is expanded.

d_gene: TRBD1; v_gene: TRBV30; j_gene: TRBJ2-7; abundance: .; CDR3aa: CAWKTRGQGGEQYF; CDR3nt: TGTGCCTGGAAAACGAGGGGACAGGGGGGCGAGCAGTACTTC
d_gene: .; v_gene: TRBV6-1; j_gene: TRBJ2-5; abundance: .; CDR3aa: CASSASGERSGETQYF; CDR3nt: TGTGCCAGCAGTGCATCGGGGGAGCGAAGTGGAGAGACCCAGTACTTC
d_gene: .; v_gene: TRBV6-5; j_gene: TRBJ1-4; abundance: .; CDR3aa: CASSYAGARSEKLFF; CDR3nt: TGTGCCAGCAGTTACGCGGGGGCGCGGAGTGAAAAACTGTTTTTT
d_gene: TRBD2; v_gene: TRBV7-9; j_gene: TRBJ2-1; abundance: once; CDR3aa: CASSSRLAAHYNEQFF; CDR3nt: TGTGCCAGCAGCTCCCGACTAGCGGCCCACTACAATGAGCAGTTCTTC
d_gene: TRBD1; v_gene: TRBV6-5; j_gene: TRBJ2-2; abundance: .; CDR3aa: CASSYNQGANTGELFF; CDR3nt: TGTGCCAGCAGTTACAATCAGGGGGCGAACACCGGGGAGCTGTTTTTT
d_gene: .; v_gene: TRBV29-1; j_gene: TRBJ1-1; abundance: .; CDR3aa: CSTRTLNTEAFF; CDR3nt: TGCAGCACCAGGACACTGAACACTGAAGCTTTCTTT
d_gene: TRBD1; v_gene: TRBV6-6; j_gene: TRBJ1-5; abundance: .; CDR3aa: CASSGQGEAQPQHF; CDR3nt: TGTGCCAGCAGCGGACAGGGTGAGGCTCAGCCCCAGCATTTT
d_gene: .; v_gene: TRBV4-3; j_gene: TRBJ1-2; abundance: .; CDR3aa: CASSPGRAYGYTF; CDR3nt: TGCGCCAGTAGTCCAGGCAGGGCTTATGGCTACACCTTC
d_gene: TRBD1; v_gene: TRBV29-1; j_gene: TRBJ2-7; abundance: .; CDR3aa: CSVEEGGEEQYF; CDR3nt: TGCAGCGTTGAAGAAGGGGGCGAAGAGCAGTACTTC
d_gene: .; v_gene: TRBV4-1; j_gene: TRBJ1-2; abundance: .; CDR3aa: CASSPEVGGYYGYTF; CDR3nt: TGCGCCAGCAGCCCCGAAGTGGGGGGATACTATGGCTACACCTTC
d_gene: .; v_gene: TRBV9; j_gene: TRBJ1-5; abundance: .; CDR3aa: CASSVGPEANQPQHF; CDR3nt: TGTGCCAGCAGCGTAGGGCCTGAGGCAAATCAGCCCCAGCATTTT
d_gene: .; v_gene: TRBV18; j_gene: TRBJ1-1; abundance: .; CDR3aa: CASSTGQYEAFF; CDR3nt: TGTGCCAGCTCAACAGGACAATATGAAGCTTTCTTT
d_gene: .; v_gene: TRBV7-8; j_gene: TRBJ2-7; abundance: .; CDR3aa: CASSHSRLVNYEQYF; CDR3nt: TGTGCCAGCAGCCACTCAAGGCTAGTGAACTACGAGCAGTACTTC
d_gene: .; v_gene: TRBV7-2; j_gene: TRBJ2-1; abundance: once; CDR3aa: CASSLSWNEQFF; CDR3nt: TGTGCCAGCAGCTTAAGCTGGAATGAGCAGTTCTTC
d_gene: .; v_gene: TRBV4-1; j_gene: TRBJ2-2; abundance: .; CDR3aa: CASSQLLAGNTGELFF; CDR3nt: TGCGCCAGCAGCCAACTCCTTGCAGGGAACACCGGGGAGCTGTTTTTT
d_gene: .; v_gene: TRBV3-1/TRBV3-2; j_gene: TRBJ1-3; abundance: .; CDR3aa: CASSQDAAGNTIYF; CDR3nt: TGTGCCAGCAGCCAAGATGCGGCTGGAAACACCATATATTTT
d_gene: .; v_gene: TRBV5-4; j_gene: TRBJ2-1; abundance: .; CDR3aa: CASTSGGGLSSYNEQFF; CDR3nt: TGTGCCAGCACCAGCGGTGGGGGACTGAGCTCCTACAATGAGCAGTTCTTC
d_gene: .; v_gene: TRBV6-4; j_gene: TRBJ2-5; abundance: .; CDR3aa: CASSGNGGETQYF; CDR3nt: TGTGCCAGCAGTGGGAACGGGGGAGAGACCCAGTACTTC
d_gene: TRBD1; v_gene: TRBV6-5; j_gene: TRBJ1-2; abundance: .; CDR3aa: CASSSGTGKKTGDTF; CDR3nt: TGTGCCAGCAGTTCAGGGACAGGGAAGAAAACGGGGGACACCTTC
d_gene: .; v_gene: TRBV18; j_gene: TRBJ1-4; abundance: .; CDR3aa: CASSPDRTREKLFF; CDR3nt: TGTGCCAGCTCACCGGACCGGACACGTGAAAAACTGTTTTTT
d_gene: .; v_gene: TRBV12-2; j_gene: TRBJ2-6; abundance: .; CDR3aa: CASRFIPEGLNLLAGANVLTF; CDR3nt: TGTGCAAGTCGCTTTATCCCGGAGGGACTGAACTTGCTCGCTGGGGCCAACGTCCTGACTTTC
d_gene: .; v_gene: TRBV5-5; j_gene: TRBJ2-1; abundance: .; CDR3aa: CASSLVAPGAIYNEQFF; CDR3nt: TGTGCCAGCAGCTTGGTCGCCCCAGGGGCCATCTACAATGAGCAGTTCTTC
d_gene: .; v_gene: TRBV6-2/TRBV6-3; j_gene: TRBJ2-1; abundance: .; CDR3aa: CASSIFSYNEQFF; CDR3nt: TGTGCCAGCAGTATCTTCTCCTACAATGAGCAGTTCTTC
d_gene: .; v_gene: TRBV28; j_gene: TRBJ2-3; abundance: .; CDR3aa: CASSARRAPPATQYF; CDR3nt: TGTGCCAGCAGCGCGAGGAGGGCCCCTCCTGCTACGCAGTATTTT
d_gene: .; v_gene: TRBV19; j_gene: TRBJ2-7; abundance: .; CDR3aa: CASSIAGSSYEQYF; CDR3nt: TGTGCCAGTAGTATAGCGGGGAGCTCCTACGAGCAGTACTTC
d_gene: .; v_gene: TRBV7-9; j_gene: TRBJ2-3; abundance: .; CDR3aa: CASSLGEPDTQYF; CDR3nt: TGTGCCAGCAGCTTAGGCGAGCCAGATACGCAGTATTTT
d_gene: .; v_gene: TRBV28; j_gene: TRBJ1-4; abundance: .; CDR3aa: CASRTDRPSNEKLFF; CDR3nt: TGTGCCAGCAGAACCGACAGGCCCTCAAATGAAAAACTGTTTTTT
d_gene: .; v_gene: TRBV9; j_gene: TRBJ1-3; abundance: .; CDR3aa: CASSSTLGASDTIYF; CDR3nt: TGTGCCAGCAGCTCGACGTTGGGGGCTTCGGACACCATATATTTT
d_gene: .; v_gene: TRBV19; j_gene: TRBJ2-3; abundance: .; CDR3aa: CASSIIGQGLNTQYF; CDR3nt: TGTGCCAGTAGTATAATCGGTCAGGGTCTGAATACGCAGTATTTT
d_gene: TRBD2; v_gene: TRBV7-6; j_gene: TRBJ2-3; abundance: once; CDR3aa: CASGPKAGGRTDTQYF; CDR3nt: TGTGCCAGCGGACCTAAAGCGGGGGGCCGCACAGATACGCAGTATTTT
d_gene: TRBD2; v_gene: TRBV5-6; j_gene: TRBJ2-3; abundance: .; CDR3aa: CASGQRGGTDTQYF; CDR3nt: TGTGCCAGCGGACAGCGGGGGGGGACAGATACGCAGTATTTT
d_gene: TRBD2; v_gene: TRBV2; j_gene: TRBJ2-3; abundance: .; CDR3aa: CASTVGRGTDTQYF; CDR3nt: TGTGCCAGCACTGTCGGGAGGGGCACAGATACGCAGTATTTT
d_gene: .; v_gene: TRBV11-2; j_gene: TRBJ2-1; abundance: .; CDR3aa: CASSVPGSNEQFF; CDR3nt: TGTGCCAGCAGCGTGCCGGGTTCCAATGAGCAGTTCTTC
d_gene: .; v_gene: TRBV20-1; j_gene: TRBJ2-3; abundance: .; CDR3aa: CSASAPGYPTDTQYF; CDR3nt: TGCAGTGCTAGTGCACCGGGGTACCCCACAGATACGCAGTATTTT
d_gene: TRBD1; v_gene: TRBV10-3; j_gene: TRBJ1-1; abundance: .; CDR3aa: CATTEFRDRGDEAFF; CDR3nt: TGTGCCACCACTGAATTCCGGGACAGGGGGGATGAAGCTTTCTTT
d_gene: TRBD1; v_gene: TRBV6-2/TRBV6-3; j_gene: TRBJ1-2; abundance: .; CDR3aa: CASSYTGGSNYGYTF; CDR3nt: TGTGCCAGCAGTTACACAGGGGGCTCTAACTATGGCTACACCTTC
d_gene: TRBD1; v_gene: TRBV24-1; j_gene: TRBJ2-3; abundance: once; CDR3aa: CATSEGTGRTDTQYF; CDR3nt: TGTGCCACCAGTGAGGGGACAGGGCGCACAGATACGCAGTATTTT
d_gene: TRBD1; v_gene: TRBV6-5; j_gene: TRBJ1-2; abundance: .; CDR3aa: CASRVETGAAGYTF; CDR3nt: TGTGCCAGCAGGGTCGAGACAGGGGCTGCTGGCTACACCTTC
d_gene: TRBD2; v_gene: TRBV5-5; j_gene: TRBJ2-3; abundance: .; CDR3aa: CASSFKGGADTQYF; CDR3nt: TGTGCCAGCAGCTTCAAGGGAGGGGCAGATACGCAGTATTTT
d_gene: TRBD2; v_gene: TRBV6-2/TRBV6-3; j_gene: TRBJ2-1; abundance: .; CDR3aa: CASSPFLAGGSHEQFF; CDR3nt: TGTGCCAGCAGCCCCTTCCTAGCGGGAGGGTCCCATGAGCAGTTCTTC
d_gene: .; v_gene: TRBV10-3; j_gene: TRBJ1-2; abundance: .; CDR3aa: CAISESGRGYGYTF; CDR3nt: TGTGCCATCAGTGAGTCTGGAAGGGGGTATGGCTACACCTTC
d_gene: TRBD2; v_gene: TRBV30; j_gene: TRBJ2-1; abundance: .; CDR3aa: CAWSVGLATDEQFF; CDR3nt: TGTGCCTGGAGTGTAGGACTAGCGACTGATGAGCAGTTCTTC